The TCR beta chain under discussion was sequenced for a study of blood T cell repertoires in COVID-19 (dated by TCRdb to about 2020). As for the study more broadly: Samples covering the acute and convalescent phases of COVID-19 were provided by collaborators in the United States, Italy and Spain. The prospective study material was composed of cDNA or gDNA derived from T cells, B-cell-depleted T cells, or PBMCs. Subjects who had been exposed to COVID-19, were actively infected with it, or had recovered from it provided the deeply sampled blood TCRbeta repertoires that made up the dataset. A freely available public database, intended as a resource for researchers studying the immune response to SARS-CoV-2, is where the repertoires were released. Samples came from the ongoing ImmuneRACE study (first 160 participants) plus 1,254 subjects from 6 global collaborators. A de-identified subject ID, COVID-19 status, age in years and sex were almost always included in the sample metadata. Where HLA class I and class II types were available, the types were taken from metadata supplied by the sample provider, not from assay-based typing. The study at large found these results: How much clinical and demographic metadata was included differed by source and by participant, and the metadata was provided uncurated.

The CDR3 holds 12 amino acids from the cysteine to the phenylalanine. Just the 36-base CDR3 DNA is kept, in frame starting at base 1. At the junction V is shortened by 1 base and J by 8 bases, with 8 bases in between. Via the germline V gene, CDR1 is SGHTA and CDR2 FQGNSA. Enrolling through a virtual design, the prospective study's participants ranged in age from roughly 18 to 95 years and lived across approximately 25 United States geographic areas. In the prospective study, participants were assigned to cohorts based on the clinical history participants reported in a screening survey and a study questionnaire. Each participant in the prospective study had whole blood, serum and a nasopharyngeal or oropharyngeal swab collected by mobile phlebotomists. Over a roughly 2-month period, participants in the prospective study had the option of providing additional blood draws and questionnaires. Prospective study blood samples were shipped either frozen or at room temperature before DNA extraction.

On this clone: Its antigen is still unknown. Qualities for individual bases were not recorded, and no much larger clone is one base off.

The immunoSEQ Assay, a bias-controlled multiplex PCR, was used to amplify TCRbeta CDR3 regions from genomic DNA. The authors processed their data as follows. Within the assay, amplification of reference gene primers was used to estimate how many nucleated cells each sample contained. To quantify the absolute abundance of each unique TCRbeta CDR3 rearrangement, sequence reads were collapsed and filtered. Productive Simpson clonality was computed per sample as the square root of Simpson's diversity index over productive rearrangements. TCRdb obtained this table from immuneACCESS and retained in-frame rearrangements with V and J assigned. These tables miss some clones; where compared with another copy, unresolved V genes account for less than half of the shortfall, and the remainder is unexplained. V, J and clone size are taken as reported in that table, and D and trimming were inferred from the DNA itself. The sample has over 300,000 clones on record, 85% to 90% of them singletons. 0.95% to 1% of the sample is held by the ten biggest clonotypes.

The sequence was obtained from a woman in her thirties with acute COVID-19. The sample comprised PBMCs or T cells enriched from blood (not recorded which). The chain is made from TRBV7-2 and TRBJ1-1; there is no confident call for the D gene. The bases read TGTGCCAGCAGCTTAGTCCGGGAGGAAGCTTTCTTT. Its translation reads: CASSLVREEAFF.